The next 9 T cell receptor beta chains were all read from a single sample in a study of blood T cell repertoires in COVID-19 (dated by TCRdb to 2018 to 2020). The receptor library was made with the immunoSEQ multiplex PCR assay. TCRdb's version of the immuneACCESS table is confined to in-frame rearrangements and falls short of the full clone set. An unresolved V gene accounts for under half of the shortfall where checked; the remainder is of unknown origin. This sample gives approximately 100,000 clones in total; around 66% of them show up just once. About 6% of the sample is in the top ten clones. The sample taken for sequencing was peripheral blood. The receptors come from an elderly man with acute or convalescent COVID-19.

The J gene is TRBJ2-7, the V gene TRBV4-3; perhaps TRBD1 as D (5 bases). This CDR3 region has 13 residues. CDR1 is LGHNA, CDR2 YSLEER, per germline. Trimming removed 0 bases from V and 6 bases from J, with 9 bases in between. The CDR3 sequence: CASSQESRAEQYF. In nucleotides, the CDR3 is TGCGCCAGCAGCCAAGAGTCCAGGGCCGAGCAGTACTTC.

The rearrangement uses TRBV9 and TRBJ2-3; D is unresolved. The germline V gene has CDR1 SGDLS and CDR2 YYNGEE. V was shortened by 3 bases and J by 5 bases, with 10 bases between the two germline ends. This CDR3 is built from 13 residues. CDR3 coding DNA: TGTGCCAGCAGCGACTCCCTAGGAGATACGCAGTATTTT. Translation gives CASSDSLGDTQYF.

The chain has TRBV3-1 (or the pseudogene TRBV3-2) and TRBJ1-5, with D possibly TRBD1 on 5 matching bases. The CDR3 is 13 residues long. The germline V gene has CDR1 LGHDT and CDR2 YNNKEL (reference sequence). Trimming removed 3 bases from V and 9 bases from J, with 12 bases in between. The CDR3 sequence: CASSQGGGVPQHF. In DNA form, the CDR3 reads TGTGCCAGCAGCCAGGGGGGTGGTGTGCCCCAGCATTTT.

This rearrangement joins TRBV4-3 to TRBJ2-1; 7 bases match TRBD2. The CDR3 length is 17 residues. Germline trimming cut 0 bases from V and 0 bases from J; bases unmatched to any gene: 5. Germline V gives CDR1 LGHNA, CDR2 YSLEER. The CDR3 sequence: CASSQDPGLVSYNEQFF. The DNA for the CDR3 is TGCGCCAGCAGCCAAGATCCCGGACTAGTCTCCTACAATGAGCAGTTCTTC.

The chain uses TRBV2 and TRBJ2-3; D is possibly TRBD2 (6 bases). The CDR3 is made up of 15 amino acids. Trimming shortened V by 2 bases and J by 2 bases, and 11 bases separated the two germline ends. CDR1 is SNHLY, CDR2 FYNNEI, per germline. This chain's CDR3 is CASSEWAGYTDTQYF. The CDR3 bases are TGTGCCAGCAGTGAATGGGCGGGGTACACAGATACGCAGTATTTT.

V and J are TRBV5-8 and TRBJ1-5, with a weak D call TRBD1 (6 bases). The CDR3 loop spans 13 amino acids. Trimming took 1 base from V and 6 from J, leaving 8 bases between them. CDR1 is SGHTS and CDR2 is YDEGEE in the germline V gene. The CDR3 loop reads CASSLSRGQPQHF. CDR3 coding DNA: TGTGCCAGCAGCTTGTCCAGGGGTCAGCCCCAGCATTTT.

This chain connects TRBV5-6 to TRBJ2-7; D is possibly TRBD2 (5 bases). CDR1 and CDR2 from the germline V gene are SGHDT and YYEEEE. The V end was cut by 4 bases, the J end by 5 bases, with 13 bases between. The CDR3 sequence is 13 residues long. CDR3 nucleotide sequence: TGTGCCAGCAGCGGGAGTGGGCCCCACGAGCAGTACTTC. Translating it yields CASSGSGPHEQYF.

This clone has only one observation. This chain connects TRBV28 to TRBJ1-3; D remains unclear. Germline V CDR1 and CDR2: MDHEN, SYDVKM. This CDR3 is 16 amino acids long. Trimming pared 7 bases from V and 0 bases from J, leaving 16 bases between. As DNA, the CDR3 is TGTGCCAGCACCCTTAGACGGACTCTCTCTGGAAACACCATATATTTT. This encodes CASTLRRTLSGNTIYF. The whole variable domain, filled in from reference TRBV28 and TRBJ1-3, reads DVKVTQSSRYLVKRTGEKVFLECVQDMDHENMFWYRQDPGLGLRLIYFSYDVKMKEKGDIPEGYSVSREKKERFSLILESASTNQTSMYLCASTLRRTLSGNTIYFGEGSWLTVV.

This chain joins TRBV11-2 and TRBJ2-7, with 10 bases aligning to TRBD2. This CDR3 spans 15 amino acids. Germline V CDR1 and CDR2: SGHAT, FQNNGV. V gave up 4 bases and J gave up 3 bases; unmatched junction bases: 6. The CDR3 region is CASSSRTSGNYEQYF. CDR3 sequence (DNA): TGTGCCAGCAGCTCGCGGACTAGCGGTAACTACGAGCAGTACTTC.